Listed here are 21 T cell receptor beta chains from one sample, sequenced in a study of Graves' ophthalmopathy and Graves' hyperthyroidism. As the template, RNA transcripts were used to amplify TCR beta CDR3 regions. HTBI primers were employed in first-round RT-PCR, then a second-round multiplex PCR followed. TCRdb ran MiXCR on the multiplex PCR reads and lists one entry per CDR3 protein. Counted here are some 1.1 million distinct CDR3 sequences, about 36% occurring once; the ten biggest clones make up over 8.5%. The source material was peripheral blood or thyroid tissue (not recorded which). The origin of the receptors is an adult man with Graves' hyperthyroidism.

With respect to this clonotype: Since no conserved phenylalanine or tryptophan closes the CDR3, a read error is the likely cause. No DNA is shown, since the ends of the CDR3 on it are uncertain; the CDR3 is the one TCRdb lists. The chain employs TRBV10-2 and TRBJ2-7; the table's D call, TRBD1, was not checked against the DNA. In germline, CDR1 is WSHSY, CDR2 SAAADI. A total of 14 residues make up the CDR3, ends included. This CDR3 is CASSEDAGSYERYL.

The rearrangement joins TRBV14 to TRBJ1-4; TRBD1 might be the D (5 bases). Germline loops: CDR1 SGHDN, CDR2 FVKESK. There are 15 residues in the CDR3. V shed 0 bases and J shed 7 bases, with 12 bases lying between them. CDR3 residues: CASSQDGGNGEKLFF. CDR3 nucleotides: TGTGCCAGCAGCCAAGACGGGGGTAATGGTGAAAAACTGTTTTTT.

CDR3 bases: TGCAGCGCTGGGACTTTCTCCTACGAGCAGTACTTC. This translates into CSAGTFSYEQYF. This chain joins TRBV29-1 and TRBJ2-7, with D tentatively TRBD2 (6 bases). V was shortened by 7 bases and J by 0 bases, with 10 bases between the two germline ends. The CDR3 covers 12 residues. Germline V gene data show CDR1 as SQVTM and CDR2 as ANQGSEA.

This chain links TRBV12-3 or TRBV12-4 with TRBJ1-1, with 8 bases fitting TRBD1. The CDR3 runs to 14 residues. V trimming: 6 bases; J trimming: 5 bases; junction bases outside the gene matches: 8. The CDR3 DNA reads as TGTGCCAGCAGACCCCACAGGGGGGAAACTGAAGCTTTCTTT. It translates to CASRPHRGETEAFF.

This clonotype was counted many times. This rearrangement joins TRBV10-3 to TRBJ1-2, with D unresolved. Germline lookup yields CDR1 ENHRY and CDR2 SYGVKD. The CDR3 has 16 residues. V lost 6 bases and J lost 1, with 18 bases in between. The CDR3 coding sequence is TGTGCCATCAGGGACGGGGTGGGGAAAAATAACTATGGCTACACCTTC. This translates into CAIRDGVGKNNYGYTF.

This clonotype was found many times. V gene TRBV2 combines with J gene TRBJ2-7, with D possibly being TRBD1 (5 bases). Germline CDR1 reads SNHLY; CDR2 reads FYNNEI. CDR3 size: 14 residues. Trimming removed 5 bases from V and 5 bases from J, with 16 bases in between. The CDR3 region is CASSPPFPGNEQYF. The CDR3, as DNA: TGTGCCAGCAGTCCCCCGTTCCCAGGGAACGAGCAGTACTTC.

The V gene is TRBV2, the J gene TRBJ1-4; D gene unclear. With 7 bases removed from V and 10 bases from J, the gap between germline ends came to 16 bases. This CDR3 has 13 residues. The germline V gene encodes CDR1 SNHLY and CDR2 FYNNEI. The CDR3 sequence is CASKGLLLAKLFF. DNA of the CDR3: TGTGCCAGCAAAGGACTATTGTTGGCAAAACTGTTTTTT.

The chain employs TRBV7-9 and TRBJ2-7, with TRBD1 matching over 8 bases. The germline CDR1 and CDR2 sequences are SEHNR and FQNEAQ (reference sequence). CDR3 length: 15 residues. The junction had 6 bases not matched to a gene; V was cut back by 5 bases and J by 0 bases. The CDR3 region is CASSRKTGVSYEQYF. CDR3 sequence (DNA): TGTGCCAGCAGCCGGAAGACAGGGGTCTCCTACGAGCAGTACTTC.

A few counts support this clonotype. This CDR3 is CASSLAPGRGGTEAFF. DNA of the CDR3: TGCGCCAGCAGCTTGGCCCCAGGGAGAGGTGGCACTGAAGCTTTCTTT. This sequence joins TRBV5-1 and TRBJ1-1, with D possibly TRBD1 on 5 matching bases. Germline CDR1 is SGHRS and CDR2 is YFSETQ. The germline V and J ends were trimmed by 0 bases and 4 bases, with 16 bases remaining between them. This CDR3 has 16 residues.

CDR3 protein: CSARTRVHQPQHF. The CDR3 bases are TGCAGTGCTAGAACCAGGGTCCATCAGCCCCAGCATTTT. V and J are TRBV20-1 and TRBJ1-5; perhaps TRBD1 as D (5 bases). Germline CDR1 DFQATT, CDR2 SNEGSKA (reference sequence). Trimming cost V 2 bases and J 5 bases, with 10 bases left between them. The CDR3 totals 13 residues.

The table lists this clonotype with many counts. This chain connects TRBV7-9 to TRBJ1-1; D gene unclear. The V gene's germline CDR1 is SEHNR and CDR2 FQNEAQ (reference sequence). The V gene lost 0 bases and the J gene lost 0 bases, with 8 bases spanning the gap. The CDR3 is made up of 15 amino acids. CDR3 DNA: TGTGCCAGCAGCTTAGCTCTGGACGTGAACACTGAAGCTTTCTTT. Amino acids: CASSLALDVNTEAFF.

This rearrangement joins TRBV20-1 to TRBJ2-2, with a weak D call TRBD2 (6 bases). Trimming took off 4 bases at V and 7 bases at J, with 13 bases between the two ends. Germline V gives CDR1 DFQATT, CDR2 SNEGSKA (reference sequence). This CDR3 comprises 13 residues. DNA of the CDR3: TGCAGTGCTATCCCGGGACTGAGCGGGGAGCTGTTTTTT. Protein: CSAIPGLSGELFF.

The rearrangement joins TRBV6-2 or TRBV6-3 to TRBJ2-7; D remains unclear. CDR3 length equals 13 residues. Trimming left V 0 bases short and J 6 bases short, with 9 bases between. The germline V gene has CDR1 MNHEY and CDR2 SVGEGT. The CDR3 loop is CASSYSIYPEQYF. The CDR3 nucleotides are TGTGCCAGCAGTTACTCGATTTACCCCGAGCAGTACTTC.

This clonotype was counted many times. This sequence joins TRBV9 and TRBJ2-5, with D perhaps TRBD2 (5 bases). This CDR3 region has 15 residues. Germline V gene sequence: CDR1 SGDLS, CDR2 YYNGEE. With 0 bases removed from V and 5 bases from J, the gap between germline ends came to 14 bases. CDR3 region: CASSVDPTKPETQYF. CDR3 in DNA: TGTGCCAGCAGCGTAGACCCGACTAAACCGGAGACCCAGTACTTC. Filled out from reference TRBV9 and TRBJ2-5, the complete variable domain reads DSGVTQTPKHLITATGQRVTLRCSPRSGDLSVYWYQQSLDQGLQFLIQYYNGEERAKGNILERFSAQQFPDLHSELNLSSLELGDSALYFCASSVDPTKPETQYFGPGTRLLVL.

This clonotype was found a few times. V gene TRBV2 combines with J gene TRBJ1-1; a possible D gene is TRBD1 (5 bases). Trimming left V 6 bases short and J 6 bases short, with 11 bases between. Germline lookup yields CDR1 SNHLY and CDR2 FYNNEI. The CDR3 sequence is 12 residues long. DNA of the CDR3: TGTGCCAGCAGCGGGACGGGGTCTGAAGCTTTCTTT. As protein: CASSGTGSEAFF.

The CDR3 DNA follows: TGTGCCAGCAGTGAATTCAATCAGGGTTGGCCCCAGCATTTT. Protein product: CASSEFNQGWPQHF. This chain joins TRBV12-3 or TRBV12-4 and TRBJ1-5, with D perhaps TRBD1 (5 bases). CDR3 length equals 14 residues. V lost 5 bases to trimming and J lost 9 bases, with 17 bases between them.

This clonotype was counted at least ten times. This chain uses TRBV29-1 with TRBJ1-1, with 7 bases that match TRBD1. Germline CDR1 SQVTM, CDR2 ANQGSEA. This CDR3 has 13 residues. V lost 3 bases and J lost 1; bases outside the gene matches: 2. In DNA, the CDR3 is TGCAGCGTTGATCGGACAGGGAACACTGAAGCTTTCTTT. It specifies CSVDRTGNTEAFF.

This clonotype was counted at least ten times. The V gene is TRBV20-1, the J gene TRBJ1-1; D gene uncertain. V was clipped by 3 bases and J by 5 bases, with 13 bases between them. Germline assignment: CDR1 DFQATT and CDR2 SNEGSKA (reference sequence). CDR3 size: 13 residues. In nucleotides, the CDR3 is TGCAGTGCTAGCGGGGAGGTGGGAACTGAAGCTTTCTTT. Translated, it gives CSASGEVGTEAFF.

This clonotype occurred a few times. The chain combines TRBV12-3 or TRBV12-4 with TRBJ1-1; perhaps TRBD1 as D (5 bases). Trimming cost V 7 bases and J 11 bases, with 17 bases left between them. The CDR3 extends over 12 amino acids. CDR3 region: CASNIHRDYAFF. CDR3 DNA sequence: TGTGCCAGCAACATTCACCGGGACTATGCTTTCTTT.

This chain uses TRBV15 with TRBJ2-5; D is ambiguous. V gave up 1 base and J gave up 4 bases, with 10 bases separating them. CDR3 length equals 14 residues. Germline V lookup: CDR1 LNHNV, CDR2 YYDKDF (reference sequence). Written as DNA, the CDR3 is TGTGCCACCAGCAGAGGTAGCCAGATAGAGACCCAGTACTTC. Protein: CATSRGSQIETQYF. Together with reference TRBV15 and TRBJ2-5, the CDR3 gives the full variable domain: DAMVIQNPRYQVTQFGKPVTLSCSQTLNHNVMYWYQQKSSQAPKLLFHYYDKDFNNEADTPDNFQSRRPNTSFCFLDIRSPGLGDTAMYLCATSRGSQIETQYFGPGTRLLVL.

The chain combines TRBV16 with TRBJ2-7; 8 bases are shared with TRBD2. The V and J ends lost 4 bases and 5 bases, in that order; junction bases with no gene match: 19. CDR1 and CDR2 (germline): KGHSY, FQNENV. The CDR3 consists of 18 residues. The DNA of the CDR3 is TGTGCCAGCAGCCCCCATCTCCCGACGGGAGGGGCGCGGAACGAGCAGTACTTC. As protein: CASSPHLPTGGARNEQYF.